This T cell receptor beta chain emerged from a study of PD-1 blockade in mismatch repair-deficient tumors. In the study overall: Patients had approximately 13 mismatch repair-deficient cancer types, all previously treated and progressing.

Study results and limitations: Rapid post-treatment expansion, then contraction, generally preceding radiologic response, marked tumor-resident clones.

Time point reported: roughly 10-day in vitro stimulation with candidate neoantigen peptide 3. Each of about seven ELISpot-reactive candidate peptides was used for 10-day stimulation. Comment on this clone: What it binds is not known.

Profiled with immunoSEQ multiplex PCR; TCRdb holds only in-frame clones, not every one. This sample has 10,000 or so clones, with approximately 90% found just once. Germline lookup yields CDR1 SEHNR and CDR2 FQNEAQ (reference sequence). Trimming stripped 1 base from V and 0 bases from J, with 7 bases between. The CDR3 is made up of 14 amino acids. This clonotype was obtained from an adult with mismatch repair-deficient cancer. J is TRBJ2-7 and V is TRBV7-9; D may correspond to TRBD1 or TRBD2 (5 bases each). Specimen: cells cultured in vitro, collected from a patient treated with pembrolizumab. CDR3 sequence reads: CASSLGGGSYEQYF. For the CDR3, the DNA is TGTGCCAGCAGCTTAGGTGGGGGCTCCTACGAGCAGTACTTC.